The 6 T cell receptor beta chains below come from one sample, sequenced in a study of STAT5B mutations in CD4+ large granular lymphocyte leukemia. Using immunoSEQ multiplex PCR, the repertoire was profiled, and TCRdb retains in-frame clones only, with some absent. The sample has tens of thousands of clones; about 86% are singletons. The sequenced material came from CD4+ T cells from blood buffy coats. Every receptor here comes from a human donor in good health.

This clone was seen a few times. The DNA for the CDR3 is TGTGCCAGCAGCACCCAGACTAGCGGAGTCTACGAGCAGTACTTC. As protein: CASSTQTSGVYEQYF. The rearrangement uses TRBV7-2 and TRBJ2-7; 9 nucleotides line up with TRBD2. Germline V gene data show CDR1 as SGHTA and CDR2 as FQGNSA. V shed 5 bases and J 3 bases; nucleotides not matched to a gene: 8. This CDR3 comprises 15 residues. Supplemented by reference TRBV7-2 and TRBJ2-7, the full variable domain reads GAGVSQSPSNKVTEKGKDVELRCDPISGHTALYWYRQSLGQGLEFLIYFQGNSAPDKSGLPSDRFSAERTGGSVSTLTIQRTQQEDSAVYLCASSTQTSGVYEQYFGPGTRLTVT.

This clone has only a few counts. Here the CDR3 reads CAWSVGVGTTNTGELFF. In DNA form, the CDR3 reads TGTGCCTGGAGTGTAGGGGTCGGGACTACGAACACCGGGGAGCTGTTTTTT. V usage is TRBV30 and J usage is TRBJ2-2; TRBD2 agrees at 7 bases. Trimming at V came to 0 bases and at J to 0 bases, leaving 7 bases not matched to a gene. Germline CDR1 reads GTSNPN; CDR2 reads SVGIG (reference sequence). This CDR3 comprises 17 residues.

V and J are TRBV19 and TRBJ2-7; D remains ambiguous. The germline V and J ends were trimmed by 0 bases and 1 base, with 10 bases remaining between them. Germline V CDR1 and CDR2: LNHDA, SQIVND (reference sequence). The CDR3 extends over 15 amino acids. CDR3 sequence (DNA): TGTGCCAGTAGTATAGATGCAGTTACTTCCTACGAGCAGTACTTC. Translated: CASSIDAVTSYEQYF.

V and J are TRBV7-9 and TRBJ2-7; D may be TRBD2 (6 bases). The V end lost 5 bases, the J end lost 6 bases, and 20 bases lay between the germline ends. This CDR3 contains 15 residues. From germline, CDR1 is SEHNR and CDR2 FQNEAQ (reference sequence). The CDR3 sequence: CASSNLTVRGGEQYF. DNA of the CDR3: TGTGCCAGCAGCAACCTGACAGTGAGGGGAGGCGAGCAGTACTTC.

The CDR3 region is CSVEGDISGYTF. CDR3 in DNA: TGCAGCGTTGAGGGCGATATCTCTGGCTACACCTTC. The chain couples TRBV29-1 to TRBJ1-2; D is uncertain. Trimming stripped 3 bases from V and 7 bases from J, with 12 bases between. This CDR3 is built from 12 residues. Per germline, CDR1 SQVTM and CDR2 ANQGSEA.

This clone was seen only a few times. The chain employs TRBV7-2 and TRBJ1-5; 12 nucleotides match TRBD1. After removal of 5 bases from V and 6 bases from J, the junction contained 8 bases not matched to a gene. The V gene's germline CDR1 is SGHTA and CDR2 FQGNSA. The CDR3 totals 16 residues. CDR3 protein: CASSTMGQGATQPQHF. As DNA, the CDR3 is TGTGCCAGCAGCACGATGGGACAGGGGGCCACTCAGCCCCAGCATTTT.